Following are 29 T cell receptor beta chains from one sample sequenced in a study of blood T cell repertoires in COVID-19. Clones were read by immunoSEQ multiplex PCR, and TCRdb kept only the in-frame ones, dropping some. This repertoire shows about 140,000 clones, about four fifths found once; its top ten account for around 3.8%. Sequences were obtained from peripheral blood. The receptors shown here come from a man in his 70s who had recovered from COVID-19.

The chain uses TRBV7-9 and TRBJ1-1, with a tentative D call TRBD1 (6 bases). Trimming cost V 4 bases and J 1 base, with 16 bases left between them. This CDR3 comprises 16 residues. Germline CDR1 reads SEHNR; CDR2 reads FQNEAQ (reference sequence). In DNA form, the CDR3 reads TGTGCCAGCAGCTCACACTCTACAGGGAGGAACACTGAAGCTTTCTTT. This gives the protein CASSSHSTGRNTEAFF.

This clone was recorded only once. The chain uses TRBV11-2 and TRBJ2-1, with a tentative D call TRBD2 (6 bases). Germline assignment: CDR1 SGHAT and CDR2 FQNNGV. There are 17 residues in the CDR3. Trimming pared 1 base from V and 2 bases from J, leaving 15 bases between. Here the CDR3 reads CASSLGNLGGAYNEQFF. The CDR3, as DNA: TGTGCCAGCAGCTTAGGCAACCTTGGAGGGGCCTACAATGAGCAGTTCTTC.

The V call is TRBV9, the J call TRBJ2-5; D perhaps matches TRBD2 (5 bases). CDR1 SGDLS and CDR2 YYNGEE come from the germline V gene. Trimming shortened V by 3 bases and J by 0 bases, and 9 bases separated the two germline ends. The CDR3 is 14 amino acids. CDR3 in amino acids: CASSAGLNQETQYF. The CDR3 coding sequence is TGTGCCAGCAGCGCCGGACTGAACCAAGAGACCCAGTACTTC.

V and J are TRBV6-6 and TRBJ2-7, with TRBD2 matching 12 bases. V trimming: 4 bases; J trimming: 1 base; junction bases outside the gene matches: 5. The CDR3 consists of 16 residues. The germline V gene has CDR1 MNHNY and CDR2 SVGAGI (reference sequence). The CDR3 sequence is CASSSGLAGNSYEQYF. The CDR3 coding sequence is TGTGCCAGCAGTTCAGGACTAGCGGGGAATTCCTACGAGCAGTACTTC.

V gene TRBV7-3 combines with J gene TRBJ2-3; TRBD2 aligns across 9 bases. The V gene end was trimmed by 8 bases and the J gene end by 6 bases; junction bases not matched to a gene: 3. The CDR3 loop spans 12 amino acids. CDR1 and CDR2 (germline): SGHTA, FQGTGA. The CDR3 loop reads CASASGADTQYF. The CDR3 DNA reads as TGTGCCAGCGCTAGCGGGGCGGATACGCAGTATTTT.

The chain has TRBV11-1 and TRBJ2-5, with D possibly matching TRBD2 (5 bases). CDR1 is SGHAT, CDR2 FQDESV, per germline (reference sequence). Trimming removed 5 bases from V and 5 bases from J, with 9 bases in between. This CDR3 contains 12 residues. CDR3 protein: CASSQGSETQYF. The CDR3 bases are TGTGCCAGCAGCCAAGGGAGCGAGACCCAGTACTTC. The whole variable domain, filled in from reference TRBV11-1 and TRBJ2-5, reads EAEVAQSPRYKITEKSQAVAFWCDPISGHATLYWYRQILGQGPELLVQFQDESVVDDSQLPKDRFSAERLKGVDSTLKIQPAELGDSAMYLCASSQGSETQYFGPGTRLLVL.

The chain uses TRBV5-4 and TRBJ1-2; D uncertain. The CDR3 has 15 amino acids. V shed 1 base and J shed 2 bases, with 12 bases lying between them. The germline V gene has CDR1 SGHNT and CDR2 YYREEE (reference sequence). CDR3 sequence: CASSLWSVQNYGYTF. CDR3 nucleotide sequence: TGTGCCAGCAGCTTGTGGTCAGTTCAAAACTATGGCTACACCTTC.

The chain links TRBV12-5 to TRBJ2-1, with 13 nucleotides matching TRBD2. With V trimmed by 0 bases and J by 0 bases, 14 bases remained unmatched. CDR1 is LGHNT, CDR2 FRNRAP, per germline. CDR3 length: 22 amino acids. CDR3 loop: CASGLVLAGGLYPPSSYNEQFF. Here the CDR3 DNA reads TGTGCTAGTGGTTTGGTACTAGCGGGAGGGCTGTACCCCCCGAGCTCCTACAATGAGCAGTTCTTC.

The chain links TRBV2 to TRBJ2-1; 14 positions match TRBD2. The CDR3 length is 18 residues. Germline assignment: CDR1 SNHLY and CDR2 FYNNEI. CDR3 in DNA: TGTGCAGGGGGCAGAACCGGGACTAGCGGGAGTAAGTTCGATGAGCAGTTCTTC. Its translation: CAGGRTGTSGSKFDEQFF.

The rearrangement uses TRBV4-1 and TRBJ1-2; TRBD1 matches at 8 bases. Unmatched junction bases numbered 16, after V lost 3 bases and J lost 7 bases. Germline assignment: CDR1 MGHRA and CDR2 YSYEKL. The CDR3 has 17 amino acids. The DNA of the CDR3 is TGCGCCAGCAGCCACGTGGTATCGACAGGGGCGCCAGGTGGCTACACCTTC. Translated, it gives CASSHVVSTGAPGGYTF.

The CDR3 DNA reads as TGTGCCAGCAGTGAAGGGCAGGGGTATAACTATGGCTACACCTTC. Encoded protein: CASSEGQGYNYGYTF. The J gene is TRBJ1-2, the V gene TRBV2; D may be TRBD1 (6 bases). CDR3 size: 15 residues. Germline CDR1 reads SNHLY; CDR2 reads FYNNEI. V shed 1 base and J shed 1 base, with 10 bases lying between them.

The CDR3 region is CASSIDQGQGYYEQYF. In nucleotides, the CDR3 is TGTGCCAGCAGCATAGACCAGGGACAGGGATACTACGAGCAGTACTTC. The rearrangement joins TRBV3-1 (or the pseudogene TRBV3-2) to TRBJ2-7; 9 bases match TRBD1. The germline gives CDR1 LGHDT, CDR2 YNNKEL (reference sequence). The CDR3 contains 16 residues. J lost 3 bases, V lost 5 bases, and 11 bases had no gene match.

CDR3 sequence: CSASYPSGSSEQYF. The CDR3 DNA sequence: TGCAGTGCTAGTTATCCTAGCGGGAGCAGCGAGCAGTACTTC. The rearrangement links TRBV20-1 to TRBJ2-7, with 10 positions matching TRBD2. From germline, CDR1 is DFQATT and CDR2 SNEGSKA (reference sequence). The CDR3 extends over 14 amino acids. With V trimmed by 3 bases and J by 6 bases, 8 bases remained unmatched.

The CDR3 DNA reads as TGCGCCAGCAGCCAAGAACCCGCTAGCGGGGTCGAGCAGTACTTC. Translating gives CASSQEPASGVEQYF. The chain combines TRBV4-1 with TRBJ2-7, with 9 positions matching TRBD2. The CDR3 consists of 15 residues. Germline-derived CDR1 and CDR2 are MGHRA and YSYEKL. The V gene end was trimmed by 0 bases and the J gene end by 6 bases; junction bases not matched to a gene: 6.

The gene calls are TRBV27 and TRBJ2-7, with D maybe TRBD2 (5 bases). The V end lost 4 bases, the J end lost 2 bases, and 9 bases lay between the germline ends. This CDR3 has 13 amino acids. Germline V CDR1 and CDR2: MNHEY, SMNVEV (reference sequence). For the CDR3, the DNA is TGTGCCAGCAGTTGGCAAGCGGCCTACGAGCAGTACTTC. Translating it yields CASSWQAAYEQYF.

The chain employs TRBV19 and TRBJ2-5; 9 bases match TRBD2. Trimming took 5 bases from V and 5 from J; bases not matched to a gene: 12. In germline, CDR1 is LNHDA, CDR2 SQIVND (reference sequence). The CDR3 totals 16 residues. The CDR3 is CASSGGKAGGRETQYF. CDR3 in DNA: TGTGCCAGTAGTGGGGGGAAAGCGGGAGGACGGGAGACCCAGTACTTC.

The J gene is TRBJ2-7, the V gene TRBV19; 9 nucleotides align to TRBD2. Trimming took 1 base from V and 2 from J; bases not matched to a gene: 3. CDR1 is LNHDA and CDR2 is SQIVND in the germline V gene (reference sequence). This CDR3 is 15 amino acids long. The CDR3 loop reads CASSIGLAETYEQYF. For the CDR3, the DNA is TGTGCCAGTAGTATAGGACTAGCGGAAACCTACGAGCAGTACTTC.

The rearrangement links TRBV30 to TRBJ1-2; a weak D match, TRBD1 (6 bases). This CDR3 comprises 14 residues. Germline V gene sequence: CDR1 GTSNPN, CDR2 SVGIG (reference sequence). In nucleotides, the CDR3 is TGTGCTGGGGGGGTTTGGTCCCGGGACAATGGCTACACCTTC. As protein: CAGGVWSRDNGYTF.

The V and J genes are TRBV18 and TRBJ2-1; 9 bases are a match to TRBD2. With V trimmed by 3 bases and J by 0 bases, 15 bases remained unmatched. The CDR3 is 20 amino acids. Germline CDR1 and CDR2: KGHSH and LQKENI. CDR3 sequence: CASSPFLTGSSGSSYNEQFF. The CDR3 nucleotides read TGTGCCAGCTCACCCTTCCTGACAGGGAGTAGCGGGAGCTCCTACAATGAGCAGTTCTTC.

CDR3 bases: TGTGCCAGCAGCTTATTAAGCGCTTACTCCTACGAGCAGTACTTC. This gives the protein CASSLLSAYSYEQYF. The gene calls are TRBV13 and TRBJ2-7; no reliable D call. This CDR3 is 15 amino acids long. The V gene lost 2 bases and the J gene lost 0 bases, with 11 bases spanning the gap. Looked up from germline, CDR1 is PRHDT and CDR2 is FYEKMQ (reference sequence).

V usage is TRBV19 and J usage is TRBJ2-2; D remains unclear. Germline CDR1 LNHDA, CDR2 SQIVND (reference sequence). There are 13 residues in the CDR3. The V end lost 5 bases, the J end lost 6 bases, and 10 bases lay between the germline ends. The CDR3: CASSGLSPGELFF. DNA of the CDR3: TGTGCCAGTAGTGGTCTATCCCCCGGGGAGCTGTTTTTT.

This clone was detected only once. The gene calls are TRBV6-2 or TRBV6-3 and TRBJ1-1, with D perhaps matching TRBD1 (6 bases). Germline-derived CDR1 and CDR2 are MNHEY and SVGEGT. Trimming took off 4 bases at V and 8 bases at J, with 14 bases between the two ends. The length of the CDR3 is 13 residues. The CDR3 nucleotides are TGTGCCAGCAGTTGGCAGGGGCTGGCCGAAGCTTTCTTT. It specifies CASSWQGLAEAFF.

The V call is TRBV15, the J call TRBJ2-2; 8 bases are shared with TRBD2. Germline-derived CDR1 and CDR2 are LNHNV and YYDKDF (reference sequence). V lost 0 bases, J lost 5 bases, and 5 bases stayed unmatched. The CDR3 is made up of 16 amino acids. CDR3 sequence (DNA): TGTGCCACCAGCAGAGAGGGACTAGGTTCAACCGGGGAGCTGTTTTTT. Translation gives CATSREGLGSTGELFF.

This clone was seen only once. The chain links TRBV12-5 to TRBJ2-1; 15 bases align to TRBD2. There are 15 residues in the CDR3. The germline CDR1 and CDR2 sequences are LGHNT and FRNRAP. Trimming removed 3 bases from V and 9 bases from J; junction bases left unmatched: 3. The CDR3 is CASGLGLAGGVEQFF. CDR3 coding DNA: TGTGCTAGTGGTTTAGGACTAGCGGGAGGGGTTGAGCAGTTCTTC.

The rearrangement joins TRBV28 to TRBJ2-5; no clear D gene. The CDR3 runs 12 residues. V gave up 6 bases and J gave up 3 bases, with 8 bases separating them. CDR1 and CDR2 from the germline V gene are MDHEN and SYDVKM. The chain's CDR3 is CASSASKETQYF. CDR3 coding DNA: TGTGCCAGCAGCGCGTCTAAAGAGACCCAGTACTTC.

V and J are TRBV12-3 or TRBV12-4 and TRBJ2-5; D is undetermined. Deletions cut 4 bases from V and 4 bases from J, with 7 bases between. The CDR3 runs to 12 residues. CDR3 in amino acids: CASSSNRETQYF. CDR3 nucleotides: TGTGCCAGCAGTTCTAACAGAGAGACCCAGTACTTC.

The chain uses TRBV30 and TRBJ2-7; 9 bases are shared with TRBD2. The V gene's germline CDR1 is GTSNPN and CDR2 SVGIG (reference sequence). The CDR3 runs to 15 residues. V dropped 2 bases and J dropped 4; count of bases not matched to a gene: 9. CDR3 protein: CAWSSSTSGWYEQYF. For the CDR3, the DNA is TGTGCCTGGAGTAGTTCGACTAGCGGATGGTACGAGCAGTACTTC. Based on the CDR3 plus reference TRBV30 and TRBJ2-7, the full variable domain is SQTIHQWPATLVQPVGSPLSLECTVEGTSNPNLYWYRQAAGRGLQLLFYSVGIGQISSEVPQNLSASRPQDRQFILSSKKLLLSDSGFYLCAWSSSTSGWYEQYFGPGTRLTVT.

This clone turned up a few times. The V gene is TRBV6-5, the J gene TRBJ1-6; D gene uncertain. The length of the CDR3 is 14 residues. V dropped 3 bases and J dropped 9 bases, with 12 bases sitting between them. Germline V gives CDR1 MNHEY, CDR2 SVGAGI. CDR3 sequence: CASSYYGEGSPLHF. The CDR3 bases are TGTGCCAGCAGTTATTACGGAGAGGGTTCACCCCTCCACTTT.

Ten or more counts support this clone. CDR3 protein: CASSSTGSSYNEQFF. The CDR3 nucleotides read TGTGCCAGCAGCTCGACAGGGAGCTCCTACAATGAGCAGTTCTTC. The V call is TRBV5-4, the J call TRBJ2-1; 7 nucleotides align to TRBD1. CDR1 is SGHNT and CDR2 is YYREEE in the germline V gene (reference sequence). The CDR3 has 15 amino acids. The junction had 3 bases not matched to a gene; V was cut back by 3 bases and J by 0 bases.